This entry lists 25 T cell receptor beta chains sequenced from one sample in a study of OX40 agonist ivuxolimab in advanced cancers. Using immunoSEQ multiplex PCR, the repertoire was profiled, and TCRdb retains in-frame clones only, with some absent. The sample contains about 58,000 clones, over 80% of which appear only once. The source was CD4+ or CD8+ T cells sorted from blood, collected in a trial of the OX40 agonist ivuxolimab. The receptors derive from an adult with an advanced solid tumor such as melanoma, head and neck, liver or kidney cancer.

This clone was found once. The chain links TRBV7-2 to TRBJ1-4, with D possibly matching TRBD1 (5 bases). Between the trimmed V and J ends, which lost 1 base and 10 bases, there was a span of 10 bases. This CDR3 spans 13 amino acids. Germline V CDR1 and CDR2: SGHTA, FQGNSA. CDR3 in amino acids: CASSLVIGGKLFF. The CDR3 DNA reads TGTGCCAGCAGCTTAGTGATCGGGGGAAAACTGTTTTTT.

This sequence joins TRBV11-3 and TRBJ2-6, with D perhaps given as TRBD1 or TRBD2 (5 bases each). CDR1 is SGHNT and CDR2 is YENEEA in the germline V gene. V lost 1 base and J lost 2, with 6 bases in between. CDR3 length: 15 amino acids. The CDR3, as DNA: TGTGCCAGCAGCTTAGGGGGACCTGGGGCCAACGTCCTGACTTTC. Translating gives CASSLGGPGANVLTF.

The J gene is TRBJ2-4, the V gene TRBV30; TRBD1 might be the D (6 bases). The CDR3 totals 14 residues. The V gene's germline CDR1 is GTSNPN and CDR2 SVGIG (reference sequence). V was cut by 7 bases and J by 2 bases, with 15 bases left in between. CDR3: CALTQGTTKNIQYF. For the CDR3, the DNA is TGTGCCTTGACCCAGGGGACGACCAAAAACATTCAGTACTTC.

Only a few counts were recorded for this clone. One junction end does not reproduce the germline sequence, and a read error may be involved. The chain is built from TRBV7-7 and TRBJ2-2, with TRBD2 matching 10 bases. Germline V gives CDR1 SSHAT, CDR2 FNYEAQ (reference sequence). The CDR3 has 16 residues. The CDR3 spells CASSSSLAGLTGELFF. The DNA for the CDR3 is TGTGCTAGCAGCTCCTCACTAGCGGGGCTCACCGGGGAGCTGTTTTTT.

V gene TRBV9 combines with J gene TRBJ2-7, with unresolved D. The V and J ends lost 1 base and 0 bases respectively, with 5 bases between them. CDR1 and CDR2 (germline): SGDLS, YYNGEE. The CDR3 sequence is 13 residues long. This CDR3 is CASSVSASYEQYF. The CDR3 coding sequence is TGTGCCAGCAGCGTATCTGCCTCCTACGAGCAGTACTTC.

The rearrangement uses TRBV5-1 and TRBJ2-7; the D gene could be TRBD1 or TRBD2 (6 bases each). V was shortened by 4 bases and J by 7 bases, with 24 bases between the two germline ends. CDR1 and CDR2 from the germline V gene are SGHRS and YFSETQ. The CDR3 has 16 residues. The CDR3 DNA sequence: TGCGCCAGCAGCGACCTAGGAAACAGGGCCGGGGGTGAGCAGTACTTC. The encoded protein is CASSDLGNRAGGEQYF.

The chain joins TRBV4-1 to TRBJ2-1; 9 bases fit TRBD2. This CDR3 is built from 17 residues. CDR1 and CDR2 (germline): MGHRA, YSYEKL. The ends lost 2 bases at V and 7 bases at J; junction bases unmatched: 12. The CDR3 spells CASSQPTLGLATNEQFF. The CDR3 nucleotides are TGCGCCAGCAGCCAACCCACCCTAGGACTAGCGACGAATGAGCAGTTCTTC.

The genes are TRBV28 and TRBJ2-6; D ambiguous. CDR1 is MDHEN and CDR2 is SYDVKM in the germline V gene. The CDR3 has 13 residues. V shed 7 bases and J shed 4 bases, with 8 bases lying between them. DNA for the CDR3: TGTGCCAGCAATCGCGAAGGGGCCAACGTCCTGACTTTC. Translated, it gives CASNREGANVLTF.

The chain couples TRBV4-1 to TRBJ1-5; D unclear. The CDR3 sequence is 15 residues long. Trimming took off 0 bases at V and 5 bases at J, with 11 bases between the two ends. The germline V gene has CDR1 MGHRA and CDR2 YSYEKL. The CDR3: CASSQEGTDYQPQHF. CDR3 sequence (DNA): TGCGCCAGCAGCCAAGAGGGAACTGACTATCAGCCCCAGCATTTT.

The rearrangement uses TRBV2 and TRBJ2-2, with 7 bases lining up with TRBD2. The germline V gene has CDR1 SNHLY and CDR2 FYNNEI. The CDR3 sequence is 15 residues long. After removal of 5 bases from V and 0 bases from J, the junction contained 3 bases not matched to a gene. The CDR3 sequence: CASSSLAANTGELFF. The CDR3 bases are TGTGCCAGCAGTTCGCTAGCGGCGAACACCGGGGAGCTGTTTTTT. Based on the CDR3 plus reference TRBV2 and TRBJ2-2, the full variable domain is EPEVTQTPSHQVTQMGQEVILRCVPISNHLYFYWYRQILGQKVEFLVSFYNNEISEKSEIFDDQFSVERPDGSNFTLKIRSTKLEDSAMYFCASSSLAANTGELFFGEGSRLTVL.

This chain uses TRBV19 with TRBJ2-2; TRBD2 agrees at 7 bases. Trimming took 4 bases from V and 7 from J; bases not matched to a gene: 6. The CDR3 extends over 14 amino acids. Per the germline V gene, CDR1 is LNHDA and CDR2 is SQIVND (reference sequence). As DNA, the CDR3 is TGTGCCAGTAGTAGACAGCGGGACGGCGGGGAGCTGTTTTTT. It is translated as CASSRQRDGGELFF. The whole variable domain, remainder taken from reference TRBV19 and TRBJ2-2, is DGGITQSPKYLFRKEGQNVTLSCEQNLNHDAMYWYRQDPGQGLRLIYYSQIVNDFQKGDIAEGYSVSREKKESFPLTVTSAQKNPTAFYLCASSRQRDGGELFFGEGSRLTVL.

The J gene is TRBJ2-1, the V gene TRBV5-1; 7 positions agree with TRBD1. The V segment lost 3 bases and the J segment 2 bases; nucleotides outside the gene matches: 5. CDR3 length equals 15 residues. Germline loops: CDR1 SGHRS, CDR2 YFSETQ. The CDR3 DNA reads TGCGCCAGCAGCTCTGACAGGGATACCTACAATGAGCAGTTCTTC. It encodes CASSSDRDTYNEQFF.

The chain recombines TRBV5-1 with TRBJ2-1, with D uncertain. Germline V lookup: CDR1 SGHRS, CDR2 YFSETQ. This CDR3 spans 13 amino acids. Trimming took 5 bases from V and 0 from J, leaving 6 bases between them. The CDR3 nucleotides are TGCGCCAGCAGAGATAGCTCCTACAATGAGCAGTTCTTC. Amino acids: CASRDSSYNEQFF.

This clone appeared a single time. The chain recombines TRBV7-3 with TRBJ2-2, with D perhaps TRBD1 (6 bases). The CDR3 has 16 residues. Trimming took off 5 bases at V and 6 bases at J, with 19 bases between the two ends. Germline loops: CDR1 SGHTA, CDR2 FQGTGA. The CDR3 region is CASSPLGGAVAGELFF. CDR3 bases: TGTGCCAGCAGCCCCCTTGGGGGCGCGGTCGCCGGGGAGCTGTTTTTT. The full variable domain, rest sourced from reference TRBV7-3 and TRBJ2-2, is GAGVSQTPSNKVTEKGKYVELRCDPISGHTALYWYRQSLGQGPEFLIYFQGTGAADDSGLPNDRFFAVRPEGSVSTLKIQRTERGDSAVYLCASSPLGGAVAGELFFGEGSRLTVL.

This clone was observed a single time. V usage is TRBV4-1 and J usage is TRBJ2-3, with a tentative D call TRBD2 (6 bases). The CDR3 sequence is 12 residues long. Deletions cut 4 bases from V and 5 bases from J, with 7 bases between. Germline V gene data show CDR1 as MGHRA and CDR2 as YSYEKL. CDR3 in amino acids: CASSRDLDTQYF. The CDR3, as DNA: TGCGCCAGCAGCCGGGACTTAGATACGCAGTATTTT.

The sample holds a few counts of this clone. V usage is TRBV7-3 and J usage is TRBJ2-1; 7 bases are a match to TRBD2. Germline V gives CDR1 SGHTA, CDR2 FQGTGA. CDR3 size: 14 residues. V dropped 2 bases and J dropped 7; count of bases not matched to a gene: 5. This CDR3 reads CASSLDPSGNEQFF. The CDR3 DNA reads as TGTGCCAGCAGCTTAGACCCTAGCGGAAATGAGCAGTTCTTC.

The chain joins TRBV7-8 to TRBJ2-3, with TRBD1 identical over 8 bases. The germline V gene has CDR1 SGHVS and CDR2 FQNEAQ. The CDR3 spans 16 residues. Losses at the gene ends were 7 bases for V and 3 bases for J; bases not matched to a gene: 12. DNA for the CDR3: TGTGCCAGCACCCTACCGGGACAGGCGGCGACAGATACGCAGTATTTT. It is translated as CASTLPGQAATDTQYF.

The gene calls are TRBV28 and TRBJ2-6; the D is unclear. From germline, CDR1 is MDHEN and CDR2 SYDVKM. The CDR3 has 16 residues. The V end lost 3 bases, the J end lost 0 bases, and 9 bases lay between the germline ends. CDR3 region: CASSLSSYSGANVLTF. CDR3 coding DNA: TGTGCCAGCAGTTTGAGCTCGTACTCTGGGGCCAACGTCCTGACTTTC.

The chain joins TRBV6-1 to TRBJ1-1; the D gene is possibly TRBD1 (6 bases). V shed 2 bases and J shed 1 base, with 8 bases lying between them. Germline values: CDR1 MNHNS, CDR2 SASEGT. CDR3 size: 14 residues. CDR3 nucleotide sequence: TGTGCCAGCAGTGAACGAGGGGGGAACACTGAAGCTTTCTTT. As protein: CASSERGGNTEAFF.

The count of this clone is one. The rearrangement uses TRBV4-2 and TRBJ2-7; TRBD2 matches 8 bases. Germline CDR1 is LGHNA and CDR2 is YNFKEQ. This CDR3 spans 16 amino acids. V lost 0 bases and J lost 2; bases outside the gene matches: 6. CDR3 loop: CASSQELASGPYEQYF. In DNA form, the CDR3 reads TGTGCCAGCAGCCAAGAATTGGCTAGCGGGCCCTACGAGCAGTACTTC.

The gene calls are TRBV29-1 and TRBJ1-1, with TRBD1 identical over 7 bases. V trimming: 6 bases; J trimming: 11 bases; junction bases outside the gene matches: 12. The CDR3 contains 12 residues. Germline CDR1 and CDR2: SQVTM and ANQGSEA. The CDR3 DNA sequence: TGCAGCGTCTCGAGGGACAGCGATGGGGCTTTCTTT. It is translated as CSVSRDSDGAFF.

This chain uses TRBV6-6 with TRBJ2-6; no definite D call. Trimming shortened V by 7 bases and J by 0 bases, and 4 bases separated the two germline ends. The germline CDR1 and CDR2 sequences are MNHNY and SVGAGI (reference sequence). This CDR3 has 13 residues. The CDR3 nucleotides read TGTGCCAGCACCAACTCTGGGGCCAACGTCCTGACTTTC. This codes for CASTNSGANVLTF.

The J gene is TRBJ2-5, the V gene TRBV28, with 7 bases aligning to TRBD1. The CDR3 has 15 residues. V dropped 6 bases and J dropped 3; count of bases not matched to a gene: 10. Germline CDR1 and CDR2: MDHEN and SYDVKM. CDR3 sequence reads: CASSLLTGFEETQYF. Here the CDR3 DNA reads TGTGCCAGCAGCTTACTGACAGGGTTTGAAGAGACCCAGTACTTC.

The V gene is TRBV4-1, the J gene TRBJ1-4, with 7 bases identical to TRBD1. Trimming at V came to 3 bases and at J to 9 bases, leaving 7 bases not matched to a gene. The CDR3 has 14 amino acids. Germline V gene lookup returns CDR1 MGHRA and CDR2 YSYEKL. In DNA, the CDR3 is TGCGCCAGCAGCCACCTTCGACAGGGTCAAAAACTGTTTTTT. Protein: CASSHLRQGQKLFF.

The chain carries TRBV19 and TRBJ2-2; TRBD2 aligns across 7 bases. CDR1 is LNHDA, CDR2 SQIVND, per germline (reference sequence). The trim removed 7 bases at V and 6 bases at J, leaving 26 bases unmatched. CDR3 length: 20 residues. The CDR3: CASTGGGGRLPTSVSGELFF. Written as DNA, the CDR3 is TGTGCCAGTACGGGTGGGGGGGGTCGGCTACCGACCTCCGTCTCCGGGGAGCTGTTTTTT. The whole variable domain, filled in from reference TRBV19 and TRBJ2-2, reads DGGITQSPKYLFRKEGQNVTLSCEQNLNHDAMYWYRQDPGQGLRLIYYSQIVNDFQKGDIAEGYSVSREKKESFPLTVTSAQKNPTAFYLCASTGGGGRLPTSVSGELFFGEGSRLTVL.